This entry lists 5 T cell receptor beta chains sequenced from one sample in a study of Graves' ophthalmopathy and Graves' hyperthyroidism. CDR3 regions of TCR beta were amplified from RNA transcripts. RT-PCR was first run with HTBI primers, then multiplex PCR in a second round. TCRdb analysed the multiplex PCR reads with MiXCR anew, one entry per CDR3 protein. The top ten hold about 1.6% of the sample, which has around 400,000 distinct CDR3 sequences, 15% to 20% seen once. The material sequenced was peripheral blood. Receptors were obtained from a woman younger than 35 with Graves' ophthalmopathy.

This clonotype was counted many times. This chain connects TRBV5-5 to TRBJ1-2; no definite D call. The V gene lost 4 bases and the J gene lost 8 bases, with 15 bases spanning the gap. Germline values: CDR1 SGHKS, CDR2 YYEKEE (reference sequence). The CDR3 has 13 amino acids. The CDR3 DNA reads as TGTGCCAGCAGCCCGGGCCTGGGAGAAGGCTACACCTTC. This sequence encodes CASSPGLGEGYTF.

CDR3 residues: CASSLEATFLTGTGAYEQYF. DNA of the CDR3: TGCGCCAGCAGCTTGGAGGCCACATTTTTAACCGGGACAGGGGCCTACGAGCAGTACTTC. The chain uses TRBV5-1 and TRBJ2-7, with 10 bases that match TRBD1. Unmatched junction bases numbered 17, after V lost 0 bases and J lost 2 bases. The CDR3 consists of 20 residues. Germline CDR1 and CDR2: SGHRS and YFSETQ.

This clonotype occurred many times. The chain links TRBV28 to TRBJ2-7; no clear D. The V end was cut by 7 bases, the J end by 0 bases, with 16 bases between. The germline V gene encodes CDR1 MDHEN and CDR2 SYDVKM. CDR3 size: 15 residues. CDR3: CASNKGGSTSYEQYF. The CDR3 nucleotides read TGTGCCAGCAATAAGGGCGGAAGTACCTCCTACGAGCAGTACTTC.

The table lists this clonotype with many counts. This chain connects TRBV27 to TRBJ2-7, with D hard to call. The germline gives CDR1 MNHEY, CDR2 SMNVEV (reference sequence). Trimming stripped 10 bases from V and 4 bases from J, with 20 bases between. This CDR3 is 14 amino acids long. The CDR3 region is CATGPNYSSYEQYF. The CDR3 coding sequence is TGTGCCACCGGCCCTAATTACAGTTCGTACGAGCAGTACTTC.

The table lists this clonotype with many counts. J is TRBJ1-1 and V is TRBV6-5; D unresolved. There are 15 residues in the CDR3. Trimming stripped 6 bases from V and 3 bases from J, with 17 bases between. Looked up from germline, CDR1 is MNHEY and CDR2 is SVGAGI. CDR3 sequence reads: CASSPLDGKDTEAFF. The CDR3 bases are TGTGCCAGCAGCCCCTTGGACGGAAAAGACACTGAAGCTTTCTTT.